The 18 T cell receptor beta chains below all came from one sample that was sequenced in a study of cytomegalovirus exposure and HLA in healthy donors. Use of 60 Vbeta and 13 Jbeta primers characterized the PCR. Data came from immunoSEQ multiplex PCR; TCRdb stores just in-frame clones and leaves some out. This repertoire shows over 95,000 clones, over 75% found once; its top ten account for approximately 10%. The sequenced material came from PBMCs. The receptor source for this set is a man aged 35 to 55 in good health and CMV-seropositive.

This rearrangement joins TRBV7-3 to TRBJ2-7; perhaps TRBD1 as D (6 bases). The DNA end is more similar to TRBJ2-1, so the J call may be wrong. Germline V lookup: CDR1 SGHTA, CDR2 FQGTGA. This CDR3 is 13 amino acids long. The CDR3 nucleotides read TGTGCCAGCAGCCCAACAGGGATGGATGAGCAGTTCTTC. Its protein product is CASSPTGMDEQFF.

This sequence joins TRBV6-4 and TRBJ2-3; tentatively, D is TRBD1 (5 bases). The CDR3 spans 14 residues. Germline V gene sequence: CDR1 MRHNA, CDR2 SNTAGT. Trimming shortened V by 6 bases and J by 0 bases, and 10 bases separated the two germline ends. CDR3 in DNA: TGTGCCAGCAGAAAGACAGTGAGCACAGATACGCAGTATTTT. As protein: CASRKTVSTDTQYF.

This clone was observed at least ten times. This chain links TRBV4-1 with TRBJ2-3, with TRBD2 identical over 9 bases. V was clipped by 1 base and J by 4 bases; unmatched bases: 6. The CDR3 totals 16 residues. The V gene's germline CDR1 is MGHRA and CDR2 YSYEKL. Here the CDR3 reads CASSQVGGGAPDTQYF. The CDR3 DNA sequence: TGCGCCAGCAGCCAAGTCGGCGGGGGGGCTCCAGATACGCAGTATTTT.

The chain employs TRBV19 and TRBJ1-5; 9 bases are a match to TRBD1. CDR1 and CDR2 (germline): LNHDA, SQIVND (reference sequence). V lost 3 bases and J lost 5; bases outside the gene matches: 5. The CDR3 consists of 15 residues. CDR3 sequence: CASSIPGTGYQPQHF. The CDR3 DNA sequence: TGTGCCAGTAGTATCCCCGGGACAGGGTATCAGCCCCAGCATTTT. The full variable domain, completed using reference TRBV19 and TRBJ1-5, is DGGITQSPKYLFRKEGQNVTLSCEQNLNHDAMYWYRQDPGQGLRLIYYSQIVNDFQKGDIAEGYSVSREKKESFPLTVTSAQKNPTAFYLCASSIPGTGYQPQHFGDGTRLSIL.

The gene calls are TRBV11-3 and TRBJ2-3; the match to TRBD2 covers 9 bases. There are 15 residues in the CDR3. The junction had 3 bases not matched to a gene; V was cut back by 1 base and J by 4 bases. Per the germline V gene, CDR1 is SGHNT and CDR2 is YENEEA. As DNA, the CDR3 is TGTGCCAGCAGCTTAGGAGTAGCGGGGGCAGATACGCAGTATTTT. It translates to CASSLGVAGADTQYF.

The CDR3 DNA reads as TGTGCCAGCTCACGGGGCGGGGGGGCCCGTGAGCAGTTCTTC. Encoded protein: CASSRGGGAREQFF. The chain joins TRBV18 to TRBJ2-1, with 9 bases fitting TRBD2. CDR3 length: 14 residues. After removal of 4 bases from V and 9 bases from J, the junction contained 7 bases not matched to a gene. Germline V gene lookup returns CDR1 KGHSH and CDR2 LQKENI.

With respect to this clone: At one of its ends the junction is not consistent with the germline gene, which may arise from a read error. CDR3 nucleotides: TGTGTCAGTAGTATCGGTTTCCAGGGGCCCCTTCACTCTGGAAACACCATATATTTT. It translates to CVSSIGFQGPLHSGNTIYF. The gene calls are TRBV19 and TRBJ1-3; the D gene is possibly TRBD1 (6 bases). The CDR3 loop spans 19 amino acids. Germline CDR1 and CDR2: LNHDA and SQIVND (reference sequence). Filled out from reference TRBV19 and TRBJ1-3, the complete variable domain reads DGGITQSPKYLFRKEGQNVTLSCEQNLNHDAMYWYRQDPGQGLRLIYYSQIVNDFQKGDIAEGYSVSREKKESFPLTVTSAQKNPTAFYLCVSSIGFQGPLHSGNTIYFGEGSWLTVV.

This clone was seen only once. The gene calls are TRBV5-5 and TRBJ1-5; 9 positions match TRBD1. Germline CDR1 is SGHKS and CDR2 is YYEKEE (reference sequence). Trimming at V came to 3 bases and at J to 7 bases, leaving 17 bases not matched to a gene. The CDR3 totals 18 residues. This CDR3 is CASSWLTGGAYSGQPQHF. As DNA, the CDR3 is TGTGCCAGCAGCTGGTTGACAGGGGGGGCCTATAGCGGGCAGCCCCAGCATTTT.

This chain links TRBV14 with TRBJ2-7, with D hard to call. Looked up from germline, CDR1 is SGHDN and CDR2 is FVKESK. CDR3 size: 15 residues. Trimming cost V 5 bases and J 2 bases, with 16 bases left between them. This chain's CDR3 is CASSGRVGRTYEQYF. Here the CDR3 DNA reads TGTGCCAGCAGCGGGCGAGTTGGTAGGACCTACGAGCAGTACTTC.

The chain couples TRBV9 to TRBJ2-7, with a tentative D call TRBD2 (6 bases). The CDR3 extends over 15 amino acids. The V gene's germline CDR1 is SGDLS and CDR2 YYNGEE. V was pared by 2 bases and J by 5 bases, with 17 bases between. The CDR3 sequence: CASSVGGREFDEQYF. The CDR3 nucleotides read TGTGCCAGCAGCGTTGGGGGGAGAGAGTTTGACGAGCAGTACTTC.

The chain carries TRBV6-6 and TRBJ2-1, with a weak D call TRBD1 (6 bases). The CDR3 is 12 residues long. Trimming removed 5 bases from V and 7 bases from J, with 9 bases in between. The germline V gene has CDR1 MNHNY and CDR2 SVGAGI (reference sequence). CDR3 sequence: CASSNRENEQFF. The CDR3 bases are TGTGCCAGCAGTAACAGGGAGAATGAGCAGTTCTTC.

This sequence joins TRBV11-3 and TRBJ2-7, with TRBD1 identical over 7 bases. Germline V CDR1 and CDR2: SGHNT, YENEEA. Trimming at V came to 5 bases and at J to 6 bases, leaving 7 bases not matched to a gene. CDR3 length: 13 amino acids. CDR3 nucleotide sequence: TGTGCCAGCAGCAGGGGGCGCACAGGCGAGCAGTACTTC. Encoded protein: CASSRGRTGEQYF.

In the case of this clone: The junction does not match germline at one end; this may be a read error. The chain combines TRBV11-3 with TRBJ2-7; TRBD1 agrees at 10 bases. From germline, CDR1 is SGHNT and CDR2 YENEEA. This CDR3 spans 14 amino acids. The CDR3 DNA reads as TGTGCTAGCAGCCCGGGACAGGGGAATCTCGAGCAGTACTTC. Amino acid sequence: CASSPGQGNLEQYF.

The rearrangement links TRBV18 to TRBJ2-1; 7 nucleotides match TRBD1. V lost 3 bases, J lost 6 bases, and 17 bases stayed unmatched. This CDR3 spans 18 amino acids. Germline V gene data show CDR1 as KGHSH and CDR2 as LQKENI. CDR3 residues: CASSPRTGQATMGNEQFF. DNA of the CDR3: TGTGCCAGCTCACCGCGAACTGGACAGGCCACTATGGGCAATGAGCAGTTCTTC.

The rearrangement links TRBV27 to TRBJ2-2; a weak D match, TRBD1 (5 bases). Between the trimmed V and J ends, which lost 10 bases and 2 bases, there was a span of 14 bases. CDR3 size: 14 residues. From germline, CDR1 is MNHEY and CDR2 SMNVEV (reference sequence). The DNA of the CDR3 is TGTGCCACCTTAACAGGACACAACACCGGGGAGCTGTTTTTT. It yields the protein CATLTGHNTGELFF.

The genes are TRBV5-1 and TRBJ1-2; 8 bases are a match to TRBD1. Unmatched junction bases numbered 8, after V lost 4 bases and J lost 0 bases. The germline V gene encodes CDR1 SGHRS and CDR2 YFSETQ. CDR3 length: 16 residues. CDR3 sequence reads: CASSPDRGHSNYGYTF. DNA for the CDR3: TGCGCCAGCAGCCCAGACAGGGGCCATTCTAACTATGGCTACACCTTC.

About this clone itself: Different DNA sequences within this sample yield the same CDR3. The CDR3 bases are TGCGCCAGCAGCTCAGGACAGGGCCCCTACGAGCAGTACTTC. Encoded protein: CASSSGQGPYEQYF. V is TRBV5-1 and J is TRBJ2-7, with TRBD1 matching over 8 bases. Unmatched junction bases numbered 4, after V lost 3 bases and J lost 2 bases. The CDR3 is 14 residues long. Germline V gene data show CDR1 as SGHRS and CDR2 as YFSETQ.

The genes are TRBV6-5 and TRBJ2-1; TRBD2 matches at 9 bases. The CDR3 loop spans 16 amino acids. After removal of 2 bases from V and 8 bases from J, the junction contained 10 bases not matched to a gene. Germline CDR1 MNHEY, CDR2 SVGAGI. In nucleotides, the CDR3 is TGTGCCAGCAGTTACGAGGGCGGGGGGGCCTTGGATGAGCAGTTCTTC. Amino acid sequence: CASSYEGGGALDEQFF.